A single sample is the source of the 15 T cell receptor beta chains below, sequenced in a study of blood T cell repertoires in COVID-19. Generated by immunoSEQ multiplex PCR, the TCRdb table keeps only in-frame clones and is missing some. In the table there are 200,000 to 300,000 clones, 75% to 90% of which are singletons. The source material was PBMCs or T cells enriched from blood (not recorded which). The source of these receptors is a man aged 45-65 years who had been exposed to COVID-19.

The chain recombines TRBV5-1 with TRBJ2-5, with D possibly matching TRBD2 (6 bases). Germline CDR1 is SGHRS and CDR2 is YFSETQ. The CDR3 is 14 residues long. Trimming removed 4 bases from V and 5 bases from J, with 15 bases in between. CDR3 in DNA: TGCGCCAGCAGCCCGGGACGACTAGGGGAGACCCAGTACTTC. It is translated as CASSPGRLGETQYF. The complete variable domain, with remaining parts taken from reference TRBV5-1 and TRBJ2-5, reads KAGVTQTPRYLIKTRGQQVTLSCSPISGHRSVSWYQQTPGQGLQFLFEYFSETQRNKGNFPGRFSGRQFSNSRSEMNVSTLELGDSALYLCASSPGRLGETQYFGPGTRLLVL.

The rearrangement uses TRBV5-1 and TRBJ2-1, with D perhaps matching TRBD1 (5 bases). V was cut by 2 bases and J by 4 bases, with 16 bases left in between. The length of the CDR3 is 16 residues. CDR1 is SGHRS, CDR2 YFSETQ, per germline. The CDR3 loop is CASSFQGAVGYNEQFF. The CDR3 nucleotides read TGCGCCAGCAGCTTTCAAGGGGCCGTAGGTTACAATGAGCAGTTCTTC.

The chain uses TRBV15 and TRBJ1-1; the D is unclear. CDR1 is LNHNV and CDR2 is YYDKDF in the germline V gene (reference sequence). Trimming removed 4 bases from V and 1 base from J, with 10 bases in between. The CDR3 runs to 14 residues. DNA of the CDR3: TGTGCCACCAGCACCCTGGGAGGGAACACTGAAGCTTTCTTT. Protein sequence: CATSTLGGNTEAFF.

This sequence joins TRBV3-1 (or the pseudogene TRBV3-2) and TRBJ1-6, with no clear D. This CDR3 contains 13 residues. V dropped 4 bases and J dropped 8 bases, with 9 bases sitting between them. The V gene's germline CDR1 is LGHDT and CDR2 YNNKEL (reference sequence). The CDR3 reads CASSRLRDSPLHF. Written as DNA, the CDR3 is TGTGCCAGCAGCCGCCTCCGAGATTCACCCCTCCACTTT.

The genes are TRBV24-1 and TRBJ2-2; 7 bases are a match to TRBD1. Losses at the gene ends were 1 base for V and 7 bases for J; bases not matched to a gene: 5. Germline CDR1 KGHDR, CDR2 SFDVKD. The CDR3 is 15 amino acids. The CDR3 is CATSDLLGGVGELFF. The CDR3 DNA reads TGTGCCACCAGTGATTTATTAGGGGGCGTCGGGGAGCTGTTTTTT.

This chain joins TRBV28 and TRBJ2-2, with 10 bases fitting TRBD1. V dropped 4 bases and J dropped 9; count of bases not matched to a gene: 8. Germline V gene data show CDR1 as MDHEN and CDR2 as SYDVKM. The CDR3 has 15 residues. The CDR3 sequence is CASSSGTGVVRELFF. CDR3 DNA sequence: TGTGCCAGCAGTTCCGGGACAGGGGTTGTCCGGGAGCTGTTTTTT.

The chain joins TRBV28 to TRBJ1-1; TRBD1 matches 7 bases. The CDR3 sequence is 14 residues long. V was clipped by 3 bases and J by 5 bases; unmatched bases: 6. Germline CDR1 reads MDHEN; CDR2 reads SYDVKM. CDR3 region: CASSLWRGRTEAFF. The CDR3, as DNA: TGTGCCAGCAGTTTGTGGAGGGGGCGGACTGAAGCTTTCTTT.

J is TRBJ1-5 and V is TRBV19, with 9 bases identical to TRBD1. Losses at the gene ends were 2 bases for V and 4 bases for J; bases not matched to a gene: 6. Germline V gene lookup returns CDR1 LNHDA and CDR2 SQIVND (reference sequence). The CDR3 covers 16 residues. The CDR3 region has the DNA TGTGCCAGTAGTATATATGGACAGGGGCTAAATCAGCCCCAGCATTTT. It translates to CASSIYGQGLNQPQHF.

The rearrangement uses TRBV9 and TRBJ2-5; 7 bases align to TRBD2. The CDR3 has 13 amino acids. Germline-derived CDR1 and CDR2 are SGDLS and YYNGEE. J lost 1 base, V lost 4 bases, and 1 base had no gene match. The CDR3 is CASSRGGQETQYF. CDR3 nucleotides: TGTGCCAGCAGCCGCGGGGGCCAAGAGACCCAGTACTTC.

The CDR3 coding sequence is TGTGCCAGCAGCTTCTTGGACTATCTCAGAAATGAGCAGTTCTTC. This codes for CASSFLDYLRNEQFF. The chain joins TRBV7-9 to TRBJ2-1; D possibly corresponds to TRBD2 (6 bases). Germline V gene lookup returns CDR1 SEHNR and CDR2 FQNEAQ (reference sequence). There are 15 residues in the CDR3. The V gene lost 3 bases and the J gene lost 7 bases, with 16 bases spanning the gap.

The V gene is TRBV11-2, the J gene TRBJ2-1, with D possibly matching TRBD2 (5 bases). Looked up from germline, CDR1 is SGHAT and CDR2 is FQNNGV. The V gene lost 1 base and the J gene lost 4 bases, with 11 bases spanning the gap. The CDR3 length is 15 residues. CDR3: CASSLGASNYNEQFF. The CDR3 bases are TGTGCCAGCAGCTTAGGGGCTAGCAATTACAATGAGCAGTTCTTC.

V is TRBV19 and J is TRBJ2-2, with TRBD1 matching over 9 bases. J gave up 5 bases and V 4 bases, and 5 bases lay outside the gene matches. Germline lookup yields CDR1 LNHDA and CDR2 SQIVND (reference sequence). The CDR3 spans 15 residues. Here the CDR3 DNA reads TGTGCCAGTAGTACGATTGGGACAGGGACCGGGGAGCTGTTTTTT. This encodes CASSTIGTGTGELFF.

The V and J genes are TRBV2 and TRBJ1-4; possible D gene TRBD1, 6 bases. Germline V CDR1 and CDR2: SNHLY, FYNNEI. Trimming removed 9 bases at V and 10 bases at J, with 18 bases between. The CDR3 has 13 amino acids. CDR3 in amino acids: CASQGFRVGKLFF. CDR3 nucleotides: TGTGCCAGTCAGGGGTTCAGGGTAGGAAAACTGTTTTTT.

The rearrangement links TRBV5-1 to TRBJ2-2; 7 nucleotides match TRBD1. Germline CDR1 and CDR2: SGHRS and YFSETQ. The V and J ends lost 2 bases and 3 bases, in that order; junction bases with no gene match: 1. This CDR3 is built from 14 residues. CDR3 nucleotides: TGCGCCAGCAGCTTTACAGGGGACACCGGGGAGCTGTTTTTT. Amino acids: CASSFTGDTGELFF. The full variable domain, in which reference TRBV5-1 and TRBJ2-2 provide the parts outside the CDR3, is KAGVTQTPRYLIKTRGQQVTLSCSPISGHRSVSWYQQTPGQGLQFLFEYFSETQRNKGNFPGRFSGRQFSNSRSEMNVSTLELGDSALYLCASSFTGDTGELFFGEGSRLTVL.

In its sample, this clone was seen once. The chain employs TRBV10-3 and TRBJ2-3; D is perhaps TRBD1 (6 bases). V was clipped by 3 bases and J by 4 bases, with 14 bases between them. Germline V gene data show CDR1 as ENHRY and CDR2 as SYGVKD. The CDR3 runs to 15 residues. This chain's CDR3 is CAISERQAESDTQYF. The CDR3, as DNA: TGTGCCATCAGTGAAAGACAGGCGGAGTCAGATACGCAGTATTTT.